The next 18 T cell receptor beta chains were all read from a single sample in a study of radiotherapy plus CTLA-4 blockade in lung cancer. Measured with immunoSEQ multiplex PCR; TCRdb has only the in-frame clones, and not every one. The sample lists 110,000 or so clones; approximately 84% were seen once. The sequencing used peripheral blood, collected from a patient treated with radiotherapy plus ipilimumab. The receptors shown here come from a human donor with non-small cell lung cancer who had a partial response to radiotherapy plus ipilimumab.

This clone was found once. The CDR3 DNA reads TGTGCCACCAAAGGGACAGGGAGCACAGATACGCAGTATTTT. Protein product: CATKGTGSTDTQYF. This chain joins TRBV15 and TRBJ2-3, with TRBD1 matching over 9 bases. CDR3 length: 14 residues. Germline lookup yields CDR1 LNHNV and CDR2 YYDKDF (reference sequence). J lost 0 bases, V lost 7 bases, and 2 bases had no gene match.

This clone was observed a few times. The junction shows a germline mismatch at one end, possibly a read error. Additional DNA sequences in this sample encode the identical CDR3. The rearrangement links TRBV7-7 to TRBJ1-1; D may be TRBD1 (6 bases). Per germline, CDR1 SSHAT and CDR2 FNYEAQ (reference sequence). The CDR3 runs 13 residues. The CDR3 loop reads CASSLDRNTEAFF. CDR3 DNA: TGTGCTAGCAGCTTGGACAGGAACACTGAAGCTTTCTTT.

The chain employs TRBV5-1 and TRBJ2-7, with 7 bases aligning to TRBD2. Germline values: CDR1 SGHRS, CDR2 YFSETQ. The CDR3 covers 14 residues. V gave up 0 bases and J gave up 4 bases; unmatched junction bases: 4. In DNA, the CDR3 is TGCGCCAGCAGCTTGGGGAGCGGGAAGTACGAGCAGTACTTC. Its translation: CASSLGSGKYEQYF.

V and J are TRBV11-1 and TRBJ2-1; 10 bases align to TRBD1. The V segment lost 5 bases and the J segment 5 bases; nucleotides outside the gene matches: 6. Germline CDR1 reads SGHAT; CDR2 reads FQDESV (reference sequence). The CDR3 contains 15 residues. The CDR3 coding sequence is TGTGCCAGCAGCCGCACCGGGACAGGGGACAATGAGCAGTTCTTC. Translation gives CASSRTGTGDNEQFF.

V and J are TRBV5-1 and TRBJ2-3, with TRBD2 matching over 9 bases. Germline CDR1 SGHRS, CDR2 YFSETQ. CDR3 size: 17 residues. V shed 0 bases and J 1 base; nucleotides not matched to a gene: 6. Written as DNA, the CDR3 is TGCGCCAGCAGCTTGGCCCCTAGCGGGAAAGGCACAGATACGCAGTATTTT. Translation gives CASSLAPSGKGTDTQYF.

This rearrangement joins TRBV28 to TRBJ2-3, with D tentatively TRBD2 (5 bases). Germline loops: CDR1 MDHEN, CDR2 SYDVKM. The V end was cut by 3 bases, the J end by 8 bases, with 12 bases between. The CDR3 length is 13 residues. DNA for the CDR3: TGTGCCAGCAGTTTTACCCTAGCTGGTACGCAGTATTTT. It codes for CASSFTLAGTQYF.

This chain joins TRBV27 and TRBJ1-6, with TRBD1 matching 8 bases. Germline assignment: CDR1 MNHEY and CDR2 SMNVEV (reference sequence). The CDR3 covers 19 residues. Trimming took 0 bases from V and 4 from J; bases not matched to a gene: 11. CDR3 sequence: CASSLSMGWTGPYNSPLHF. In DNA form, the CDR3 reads TGTGCCAGCAGTTTATCAATGGGTTGGACAGGGCCATATAATTCACCCCTCCACTTT.

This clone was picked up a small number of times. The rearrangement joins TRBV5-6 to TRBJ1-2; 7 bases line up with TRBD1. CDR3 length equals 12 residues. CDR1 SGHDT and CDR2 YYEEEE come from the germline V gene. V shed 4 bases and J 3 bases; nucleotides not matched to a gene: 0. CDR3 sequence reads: CASSGTDYGYTF. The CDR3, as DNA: TGTGCCAGCAGCGGGACAGACTATGGCTACACCTTC.

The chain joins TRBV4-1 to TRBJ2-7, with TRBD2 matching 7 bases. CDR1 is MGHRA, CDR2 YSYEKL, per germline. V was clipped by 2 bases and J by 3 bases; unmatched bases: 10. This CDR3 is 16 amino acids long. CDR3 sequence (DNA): TGCGCCAGCAGCCAAACACCGGCGGGGGTGGGCTACGAGCAGTACTTC. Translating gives CASSQTPAGVGYEQYF.

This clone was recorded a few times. CDR3 sequence reads: CASSPQQENSGNTIYF. The CDR3 coding sequence is TGTGCCAGCTCACCTCAACAGGAAAACTCTGGAAACACCATATATTTT. The chain links TRBV18 to TRBJ1-3, with D possibly being TRBD1 (5 bases). Trimming took off 3 bases at V and 0 bases at J, with 12 bases between the two ends. Germline V gene data show CDR1 as KGHSH and CDR2 as LQKENI. The CDR3 runs to 16 residues.

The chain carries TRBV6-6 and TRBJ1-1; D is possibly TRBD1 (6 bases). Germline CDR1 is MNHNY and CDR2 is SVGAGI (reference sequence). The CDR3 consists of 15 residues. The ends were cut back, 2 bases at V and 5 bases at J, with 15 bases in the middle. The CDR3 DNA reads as TGTGCCAGCAGTTACGAGGGGGGGCTGAGGACTGAAGCTTTCTTT. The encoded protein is CASSYEGGLRTEAFF.

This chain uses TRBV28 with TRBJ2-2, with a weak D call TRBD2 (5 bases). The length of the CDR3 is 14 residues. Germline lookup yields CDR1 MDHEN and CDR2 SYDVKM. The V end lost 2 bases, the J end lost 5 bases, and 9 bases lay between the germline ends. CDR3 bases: TGTGCCAGCAGTTTAGCGGGCGGGACCGGGGAGCTGTTTTTT. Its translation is CASSLAGGTGELFF. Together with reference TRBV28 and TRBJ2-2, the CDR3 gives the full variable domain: DVKVTQSSRYLVKRTGEKVFLECVQDMDHENMFWYRQDPGLGLRLIYFSYDVKMKEKGDIPEGYSVSREKKERFSLILESASTNQTSMYLCASSLAGGTGELFFGEGSRLTVL.

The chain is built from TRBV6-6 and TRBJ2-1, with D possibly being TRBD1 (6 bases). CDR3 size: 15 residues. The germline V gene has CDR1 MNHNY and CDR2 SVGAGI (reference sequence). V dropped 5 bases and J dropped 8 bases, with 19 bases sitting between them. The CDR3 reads CASSLDRYEGDEQFF. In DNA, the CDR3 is TGTGCCAGCAGTCTAGACAGGTACGAAGGGGATGAGCAGTTCTTC.

CDR3: CASSLLAGGGNEQFF. CDR3 bases: TGTGCCAGCAGCTTACTAGCGGGAGGTGGAAATGAGCAGTTCTTC. V and J are TRBV7-2 and TRBJ2-1; 11 bases map to TRBD2. CDR3 size: 15 residues. J lost 7 bases, V lost 2 bases, and 4 bases had no gene match. Germline CDR1 is SGHTA and CDR2 is FQGNSA.

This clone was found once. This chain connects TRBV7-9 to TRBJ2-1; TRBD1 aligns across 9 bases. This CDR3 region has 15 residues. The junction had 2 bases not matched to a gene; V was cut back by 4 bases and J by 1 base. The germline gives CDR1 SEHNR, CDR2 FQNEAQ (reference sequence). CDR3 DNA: TGTGCCAGCAGCTCAGGACAGGGGTCCTACAATGAGCAGTTCTTC. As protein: CASSSGQGSYNEQFF.

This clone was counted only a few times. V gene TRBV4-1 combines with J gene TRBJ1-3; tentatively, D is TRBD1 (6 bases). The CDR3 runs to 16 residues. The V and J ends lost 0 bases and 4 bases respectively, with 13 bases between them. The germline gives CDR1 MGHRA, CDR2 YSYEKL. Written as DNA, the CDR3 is TGCGCCAGCAGCCAAGATCCCCCCCAGGGGGGAAACACCATATATTTT. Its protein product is CASSQDPPQGGNTIYF.

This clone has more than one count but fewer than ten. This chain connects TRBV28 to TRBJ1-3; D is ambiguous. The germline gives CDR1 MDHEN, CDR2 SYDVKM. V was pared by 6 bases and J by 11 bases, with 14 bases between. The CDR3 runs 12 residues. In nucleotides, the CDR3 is TGTGCCAGCAGCCCCGGGTTCGGCGCCATATATTTT. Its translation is CASSPGFGAIYF.

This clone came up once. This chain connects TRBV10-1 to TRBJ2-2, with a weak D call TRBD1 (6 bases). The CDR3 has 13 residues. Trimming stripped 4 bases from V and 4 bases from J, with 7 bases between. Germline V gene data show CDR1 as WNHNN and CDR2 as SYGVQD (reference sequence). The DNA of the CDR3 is TGCGCCAGCAGTGTACAGGGCACCGGGGAGCTGTTTTTT. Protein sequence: CASSVQGTGELFF.